Sequencing of this T cell receptor (beta chain) was carried out in a study of cytomegalovirus exposure and HLA in healthy donors. Comment on this clone: Its antigen is unknown.

The study, taken as a whole, reports: Indistinguishability led to the exclusion of some V segments, TRBV6-2 and TRBV6-3 included. Earlier findings revealed that most TCR beta V segments proved productive either about 90% or about 30% of the time. The study had only CMV serostatus as immune exposure information. Overall, around 150 TCR beta chains were annotated as cytomegalovirus-associated.

The PCR was carried out with 60 Vbeta primers and 13 Jbeta primers. Clones were read by immunoSEQ multiplex PCR, and TCRdb kept only the in-frame ones, dropping some. The profile shows roughly 200,000 clones, roughly four fifths of them singletons. Germline-derived CDR1 and CDR2 are SGHRS and YFSETQ. The CDR3 totals 18 residues. The trim removed 3 bases at V and 2 bases at J, leaving 8 bases unmatched. The gene calls are TRBV5-1 and TRBJ2-3, with 14 bases fitting TRBD2. The sequence was obtained from a man aged 50 to 60 in good health and CMV-seronegative. The specimen sequenced was PBMCs. The CDR3 reads CASSWGLAGARDTDTQYF. In DNA, the CDR3 is TGCGCCAGCAGCTGGGGACTAGCGGGAGCACGGGACACAGATACGCAGTATTTT.